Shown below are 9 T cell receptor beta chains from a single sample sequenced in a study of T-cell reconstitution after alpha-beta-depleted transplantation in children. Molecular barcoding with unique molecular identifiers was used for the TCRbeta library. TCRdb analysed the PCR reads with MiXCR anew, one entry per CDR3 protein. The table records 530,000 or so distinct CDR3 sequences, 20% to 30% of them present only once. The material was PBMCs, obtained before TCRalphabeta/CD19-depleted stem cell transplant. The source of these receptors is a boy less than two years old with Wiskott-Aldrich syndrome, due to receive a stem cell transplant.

CDR3: CSARGDRAYQETQYF. In DNA, the CDR3 is TGCAGTGCTAGAGGTGACAGGGCCTACCAAGAGACCCAGTACTTC. This chain joins TRBV20-1 and TRBJ2-5; 7 bases are shared with TRBD1. The CDR3 has 15 amino acids. Losses at the gene ends were 1 base for V and 0 bases for J; bases not matched to a gene: 5. The germline V gene has CDR1 DFQATT and CDR2 SNEGSKA (reference sequence).

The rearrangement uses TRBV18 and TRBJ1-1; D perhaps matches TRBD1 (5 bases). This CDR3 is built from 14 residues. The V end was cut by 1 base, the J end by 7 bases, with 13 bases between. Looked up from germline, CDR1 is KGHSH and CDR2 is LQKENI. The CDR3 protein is CASSPQSGGGEAFF. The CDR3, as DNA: TGTGCCAGCTCACCACAATCCGGCGGGGGTGAAGCTTTCTTT.

The CDR3 is CASSSSAGTSGRGELFF. The CDR3 coding sequence is TGCGCCAGCAGCTCTAGTGCCGGGACTAGCGGGAGAGGGGAGCTGTTTTTT. The rearrangement links TRBV5-1 to TRBJ2-2; TRBD2 aligns across 14 bases. The CDR3 spans 17 residues. Germline-derived CDR1 and CDR2 are SGHRS and YFSETQ. Unmatched junction bases numbered 9, after V lost 3 bases and J lost 8 bases.

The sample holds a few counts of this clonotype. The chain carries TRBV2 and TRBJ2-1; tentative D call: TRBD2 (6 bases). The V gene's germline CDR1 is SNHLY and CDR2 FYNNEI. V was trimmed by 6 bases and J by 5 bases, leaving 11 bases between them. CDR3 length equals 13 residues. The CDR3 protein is CASRAGLNNEQFF. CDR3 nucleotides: TGTGCCAGCAGGGCGGGACTCAACAATGAGCAGTTCTTC.

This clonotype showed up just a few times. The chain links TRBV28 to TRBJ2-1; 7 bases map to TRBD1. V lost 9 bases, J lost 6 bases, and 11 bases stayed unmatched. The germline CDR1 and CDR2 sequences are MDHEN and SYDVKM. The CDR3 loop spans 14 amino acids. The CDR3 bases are TGTGCCAGTCGCGAGACAGGGAGATTCAATGAGCAGTTCTTC. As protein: CASRETGRFNEQFF.

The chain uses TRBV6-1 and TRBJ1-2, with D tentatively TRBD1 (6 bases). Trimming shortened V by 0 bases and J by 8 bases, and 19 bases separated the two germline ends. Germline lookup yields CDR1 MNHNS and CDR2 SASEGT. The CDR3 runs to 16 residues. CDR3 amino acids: CASSEAQFWTAHGYTF. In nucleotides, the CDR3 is TGTGCCAGCAGTGAAGCACAGTTCTGGACAGCCCACGGCTACACCTTC.

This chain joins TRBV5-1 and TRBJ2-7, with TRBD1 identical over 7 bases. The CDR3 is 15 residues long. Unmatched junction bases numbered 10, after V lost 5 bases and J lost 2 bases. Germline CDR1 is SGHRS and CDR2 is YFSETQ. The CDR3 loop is CASSLYRDRAYEQYF. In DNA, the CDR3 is TGCGCCAGCAGTTTGTACCGGGACAGAGCCTACGAGCAGTACTTC.

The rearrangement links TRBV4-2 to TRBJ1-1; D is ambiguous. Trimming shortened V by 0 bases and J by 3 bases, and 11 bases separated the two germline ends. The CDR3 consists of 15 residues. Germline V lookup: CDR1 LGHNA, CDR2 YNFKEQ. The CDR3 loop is CASSQERGGDTEAFF. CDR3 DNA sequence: TGTGCCAGCAGCCAAGAACGGGGAGGAGACACTGAAGCTTTCTTT.

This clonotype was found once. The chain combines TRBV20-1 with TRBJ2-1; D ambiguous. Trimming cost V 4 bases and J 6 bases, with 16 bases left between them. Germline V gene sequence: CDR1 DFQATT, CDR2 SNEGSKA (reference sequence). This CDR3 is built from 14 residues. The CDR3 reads CSANSATYSNEQFF. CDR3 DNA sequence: TGCAGTGCTAACAGCGCTACCTACAGCAATGAGCAGTTCTTC.